Presented here are 22 T cell receptor beta chains from one specimen sequenced in a study of TIL therapy for anti-PD-1-resistant metastatic lung cancer. Sequencing used immunoSEQ v3. Repertoires were generated with immunoSEQ multiplex PCR, while TCRdb's copy carries only in-frame clones and drops some. The top ten clones hold around 16% of a sample with approximately 45,000 clones, less than 80% of them seen once. The time point was: pre-treatment sample, taken before nivolumab and TIL therapy. Sequences were derived from blood, sampled at baseline. The receptors here all came from a man between 65 and 79 years old with non-small cell lung cancer.

The chain is built from TRBV25-1 and TRBJ1-2; D unclear. This CDR3 spans 12 amino acids. Germline V gene sequence: CDR1 MGHDK, CDR2 SYGVNS. The V end lost 3 bases, the J end lost 8 bases, and 10 bases lay between the germline ends. CDR3 nucleotide sequence: TGTGCCAGCAGTGATCATGAGTACGGCTACACCTTC. The encoded protein is CASSDHEYGYTF.

This chain uses TRBV7-2 with TRBJ1-3; D is undetermined. Germline lookup yields CDR1 SGHTA and CDR2 FQGNSA. The CDR3 spans 14 residues. V lost 5 bases and J 5 bases, leaving 13 bases between the germline ends. The CDR3 DNA sequence: TGTGCCAGCAGCGAAAGGACGGCACGAAACACCATATATTTT. It translates to CASSERTARNTIYF. The full variable domain, in which reference TRBV7-2 and TRBJ1-3 provide the parts outside the CDR3, is GAGVSQSPSNKVTEKGKDVELRCDPISGHTALYWYRQSLGQGLEFLIYFQGNSAPDKSGLPSDRFSAERTGGSVSTLTIQRTQQEDSAVYLCASSERTARNTIYFGEGSWLTVV.

The genes are TRBV27 and TRBJ2-1; the D gene is possibly TRBD2 (6 bases). CDR1 is MNHEY, CDR2 SMNVEV, per germline (reference sequence). CDR3 size: 12 residues. Trimming removed 1 base from V and 12 bases from J, with 10 bases in between. The CDR3 is CASSLYGGTQFF. As DNA, the CDR3 is TGTGCCAGCAGTTTATATGGGGGGACGCAGTTCTTC.

The genes are TRBV6-5 and TRBJ2-7, with D uncertain. The CDR3 spans 14 residues. CDR1 and CDR2 from the germline V gene are MNHEY and SVGAGI. Trimming took off 0 bases at V and 3 bases at J, with 9 bases between the two ends. In DNA form, the CDR3 reads TGTGCCAGCAGTTACTCACCCTCTGGCTACGAGCAGTACTTC. Translating it yields CASSYSPSGYEQYF.

The chain carries TRBV28 and TRBJ2-5; TRBD1 matches at 8 bases. The CDR3 covers 17 residues. The V gene end was trimmed by 4 bases and the J gene end by 5 bases; junction bases not matched to a gene: 15. Per germline, CDR1 MDHEN and CDR2 SYDVKM. CDR3: CASSSEFGQGAKETQYF. CDR3 sequence (DNA): TGTGCCAGCAGTTCGGAATTCGGGCAGGGGGCTAAGGAGACCCAGTACTTC.

This chain connects TRBV5-6 to TRBJ2-7; 8 nucleotides agree with TRBD1. V shed 4 bases, J shed 4 bases, and the junction held 13 bases outside the gene matches. CDR3 length: 16 residues. The germline CDR1 and CDR2 sequences are SGHDT and YYEEEE. CDR3 protein: CASSLANRGIQYEQYF. The CDR3 nucleotides are TGTGCCAGCAGCCTGGCTAACAGGGGGATTCAGTACGAGCAGTACTTC.

This sequence joins TRBV5-1 and TRBJ1-4; 7 nucleotides line up with TRBD1. Unmatched junction bases numbered 11, after V lost 7 bases and J lost 8 bases. Per the germline V gene, CDR1 is SGHRS and CDR2 is YFSETQ. The CDR3 is 14 residues long. The CDR3 spells CASGEAGGNEKLFF. The CDR3 DNA is TGCGCCAGCGGGGAGGCAGGGGGTAACGAAAAACTGTTTTTT.

A single count supports this clone. The chain joins TRBV27 to TRBJ2-1; 10 nucleotides match TRBD2. V lost 0 bases to trimming and J lost 4 bases; unmatched junction nucleotides: 3. The CDR3 totals 16 residues. Germline CDR1 MNHEY, CDR2 SMNVEV (reference sequence). CDR3 bases: TGTGCCAGCAGTTTATCCCTAGCGGGAGCTTACAATGAGCAGTTCTTC. Translation: CASSLSLAGAYNEQFF.

This clone was found once. The chain links TRBV5-1 to TRBJ2-4, with 8 bases identical to TRBD2. J gave up 2 bases and V 4 bases, and 5 bases lay outside the gene matches. Germline loops: CDR1 SGHRS, CDR2 YFSETQ. The CDR3 totals 15 residues. CDR3 DNA sequence: TGCGCCAGCAGCGTCTTAGCGGGATCCAAAAACATTCAGTACTTC. This sequence encodes CASSVLAGSKNIQYF.

The J gene is TRBJ1-1, the V gene TRBV7-6, with D hard to call. V dropped 5 bases and J dropped 4 bases, with 11 bases sitting between them. This CDR3 spans 13 amino acids. Germline V lookup: CDR1 SGHVS, CDR2 FNYEAQ. The CDR3 DNA follows: TGTGCCAGCAGCCCGCGAAAAGGCACTGAAGCTTTCTTT. Its protein product is CASSPRKGTEAFF.

This clone turned up a few times. The chain is built from TRBV19 and TRBJ2-4, with 14 bases that match TRBD2. The CDR3 is made up of 15 amino acids. Trimming removed 10 bases from V and 3 bases from J; junction bases left unmatched: 5. Germline CDR1 is LNHDA and CDR2 is SQIVND (reference sequence). The CDR3 is CATGGLAGDKNIQYF. The CDR3 DNA follows: TGTGCCACTGGGGGACTAGCGGGAGACAAAAACATTCAGTACTTC. The variable domain in full, completed from reference TRBV19 and TRBJ2-4, reads DGGITQSPKYLFRKEGQNVTLSCEQNLNHDAMYWYRQDPGQGLRLIYYSQIVNDFQKGDIAEGYSVSREKKESFPLTVTSAQKNPTAFYLCATGGLAGDKNIQYFGAGTRLSVL.

This rearrangement joins TRBV7-3 to TRBJ2-3; 14 positions agree with TRBD2. This CDR3 is built from 16 residues. Germline V gene sequence: CDR1 SGHTA, CDR2 FQGTGA. V shed 5 bases, J shed 3 bases, and the junction held 4 bases outside the gene matches. The DNA for the CDR3 is TGTGCCAGCAGCACGGGACTAGCGGGAGAGACAGATACGCAGTATTTT. This translates into CASSTGLAGETDTQYF.

This clone was seen a single time. The gene calls are TRBV4-3 and TRBJ2-2, with TRBD1 matching 12 bases. V dropped 0 bases and J dropped 9; count of bases not matched to a gene: 5. This CDR3 is 16 amino acids long. The V gene's germline CDR1 is LGHNA and CDR2 YSLEER. This chain's CDR3 is CASSQDRGQGARELFF. As DNA, the CDR3 is TGCGCCAGCAGCCAAGATAGGGGACAGGGGGCGCGGGAGCTGTTTTTT.

The J gene is TRBJ2-1, the V gene TRBV29-1; TRBD2 is a possible D gene (5 bases). The CDR3 totals 13 residues. Germline V gene sequence: CDR1 SQVTM, CDR2 ANQGSEA. V gave up 3 bases and J gave up 1 base, with 7 bases separating them. The CDR3: CSVDRTSYNEQFF. The CDR3 DNA follows: TGCAGCGTTGACCGGACTTCCTACAATGAGCAGTTCTTC.

The chain is built from TRBV27 and TRBJ2-5, with D possibly TRBD1 on 6 matching bases. This CDR3 has 13 amino acids. V lost 8 bases and J 4 bases, leaving 14 bases between the germline ends. Germline loops: CDR1 MNHEY, CDR2 SMNVEV (reference sequence). CDR3 region: CASSTTGLETQYF. Here the CDR3 DNA reads TGTGCCAGCTCCACTACAGGGTTAGAGACCCAGTACTTC.

The genes are TRBV30 and TRBJ2-1, with TRBD2 identical over 10 bases. The CDR3 has 13 residues. V lost 4 bases and J lost 9; bases outside the gene matches: 6. CDR1 GTSNPN and CDR2 SVGIG come from the germline V gene (reference sequence). The CDR3 nucleotides read TGTGCCTGGACTCTCGGACTAGCGGCTGAGCAGTTCTTC. Translation gives CAWTLGLAAEQFF.

The V and J genes are TRBV7-6 and TRBJ2-7; D assignment may be TRBD1 or TRBD2 (5 bases each). V gave up 5 bases and J gave up 0 bases, with 11 bases separating them. Per the germline V gene, CDR1 is SGHVS and CDR2 is FNYEAQ. The CDR3 covers 14 residues. The CDR3 region is CASSPRDGSYEQYF. The CDR3 region has the DNA TGTGCCAGCAGCCCTAGGGACGGCTCCTACGAGCAGTACTTC.

V usage is TRBV7-2 and J usage is TRBJ2-3; tentatively, D is TRBD2 (6 bases). Trimming removed 6 bases from V and 4 bases from J, with 17 bases in between. Per germline, CDR1 SGHTA and CDR2 FQGNSA. This CDR3 comprises 15 residues. The CDR3 spells CASRLMKGGADTQYF. The DNA for the CDR3 is TGTGCCAGCAGATTAATGAAGGGAGGCGCAGATACGCAGTATTTT.

V is TRBV5-4 and J is TRBJ2-5, with TRBD1 identical over 7 bases. Looked up from germline, CDR1 is SGHNT and CDR2 is YYREEE (reference sequence). The CDR3 covers 14 residues. Trimming cost V 4 bases and J 4 bases; bases outside gene matches: 7. CDR3: CASSPTGRGETQYF. CDR3 DNA: TGTGCCAGCAGCCCGACAGGGCGAGGAGAGACCCAGTACTTC.

The V gene is TRBV7-9, the J gene TRBJ2-3; tentative D call: TRBD2 (5 bases). This CDR3 region has 12 residues. V was cut by 8 bases and J by 3 bases, with 9 bases left in between. The V gene's germline CDR1 is SEHNR and CDR2 FQNEAQ (reference sequence). This CDR3 is CASGSVTDTQYF. DNA for the CDR3: TGTGCCAGCGGTAGCGTAACAGATACGCAGTATTTT. Using reference TRBV7-9 and TRBJ2-3 for the parts outside the CDR3, the full variable domain is DTGVSQNPRHKITKRGQNVTFRCDPISEHNRLYWYRQTLGQGPEFLTYFQNEAQLEKSRLLSDRFSAERPKGSFSTLEIQRTEQGDSAMYLCASGSVTDTQYFGPGTRLTVL.

The chain joins TRBV30 to TRBJ2-7, with D tentatively TRBD1 (6 bases). V was cut by 3 bases and J by 3 bases, with 9 bases left in between. The length of the CDR3 is 12 residues. Germline V CDR1 and CDR2: GTSNPN, SVGIG (reference sequence). The CDR3 DNA sequence: TGTGCCTGGAGGGACAGACTCTACGAGCAGTACTTC. Amino acid sequence: CAWRDRLYEQYF.

The genes are TRBV27 and TRBJ2-3; 7 bases are shared with TRBD2. The CDR3 is made up of 14 amino acids. Per the germline V gene, CDR1 is MNHEY and CDR2 is SMNVEV (reference sequence). Trimming cost V 1 base and J 6 bases; bases outside gene matches: 4. The CDR3 region is CASSLWGGGDTQYF. As DNA, the CDR3 is TGTGCCAGCAGTTTATGGGGGGGAGGCGATACGCAGTATTTT.